This T cell receptor (beta chain) was captured in a study of control samples from healthy donors and cancer patients. Produced via immunoSEQ multiplex PCR; TCRdb's table is partial and in-frame only. The table has 75,000 to 95,000 clones, roughly 90% seen once. With 4 bases removed from V and 3 bases from J, the gap between germline ends came to 9 bases. The CDR3 totals 13 residues. Germline V gene lookup returns CDR1 SGHTA and CDR2 FQGNSA. The receptor comes from a woman aged 50 to 60 in good health. The chain employs TRBV7-2 and TRBJ1-2; no clear D. What was sequenced was blood. CDR3: CASSYGLHYGYTF. CDR3 nucleotides: TGTGCCAGCAGCTATGGCCTTCACTATGGCTACACCTTC.